This TCR beta chain derives from a study of CD8 T cells in ankylosing spondylitis listed by TCRdb under 2017. Turning to the overall study: The study profiled T cell receptor beta repertoires in healthy donors and ankylosing spondylitis patients to find disease-linked TCR variants. The whole study cohort included roughly 110 healthy donors and about two dozen ankylosing spondylitis patients. Peripheral blood was sampled, and synovial fluid was additionally collected from ankylosing spondylitis patients. What the authors observed across the whole study: In peripheral blood, the disease-linked clones were found at relatively low frequencies and had a CD8+ phenotype. A TCR beta motif made up of several highly homologous amino acid variants appeared to be characteristic of blood from ankylosing spondylitis patients. The disease-linked clones were reported to be significantly enriched in matched synovial fluid samples from ankylosing spondylitis patients. Some TCR beta motif variants had previously been reported in synovial fluid and blood of reactive arthritis patients, which suggested common disease-initiation mechanisms.

This clonotype was counted only a few times. The antigen it binds to is not known. Nothing much larger sits one base from this clone, and base qualities are not available. V trim: 3 bases; J trim: 2 bases; unmatched bases: 15. The germline V gene specifies MDHEN as CDR1 and SYDVKM as CDR2. The cysteine opens and the phenylalanine closes a CDR3 of 18 amino acids. Only the CDR3 portion is preserved as DNA: 54 bases, with reading frame beginning at the first base. The instrument given in TCRdb is Illumina HiSeq 2500. Quantitative 5'-RACE with molecular barcodes was used to prepare TCR beta libraries. The published analysis was carried out like this. Disease-linked TCR variants were identified with a new computational method built on a probabilistic model of VDJ rearrangement. TCRdb trimmed the raw reads at Q25, called clones with MiXCR and kept productive beta chains. CDR3 protein sequences are deduplicated, and each keeps its most common genes and DNA. The V and J calls shown here were made by TCRdb, not taken from the authors' results. The sample has approximately 150,000 distinct CDR3 sequences on record, just over 9.5% of them singletons. Together, the top ten hold roughly 16% of the sample.

The clonotype comes from a female donor with ankylosing spondylitis or in good health (not recorded which). Source material: blood, either unsorted or a sorted T cell fraction (not recorded which). The chain is assembled from TRBV28 and TRBJ2-5, with 7 bases aligning to TRBD1. The sequence in DNA is TGTGCCAGCAGTTTTGCCCAGGGGGACCCCCTGTGGCAAGAGACCCAGTACTTC. The translation is CASSFAQGDPLWQETQYF. The reference TRBV28 and TRBJ2-5 proteins fill in what lies around the CDR3, so the full variable domain reads DVKVTQSSRYLVKRTGEKVFLECVQDMDHENMFWYRQDPGLGLRLIYFSYDVKMKEKGDIPEGYSVSREKKERFSLILESASTNQTSMYLCASSFAQGDPLWQETQYFGPGTRLLVL.